This T cell receptor (beta chain) stems from a study of T and B cells in COVID-19 patients. Study in general: Recovered patients mostly had mild to moderate COVID-19 managed as outpatients. At median age roughly 35 years, recovered patients were younger than active-infection patients at less than 70. Study outcomes and limitations: Of thousands of TCR clusters found only in the recovered cohort, approximately 34 had low generation probability. Active COVID-19 showed highly clonal TRB repertoires; recovery showed diversity and richness above healthy donors.

Multiplex PCR with BIOMED2 TRB-A/B primer pools amplified TRB rearrangements. MiXCR, run by TCRdb on the multiplex PCR reads, gives a single entry per CDR3 protein. This table holds 6,000 to 9,000 distinct CDR3 sequences, about a third found once. Concerning this clonotype itself: Antigen: not known.

CDR3 length: 17 amino acids. Trimming stripped 0 bases from V and 2 bases from J, with 16 bases between. Germline V gene lookup returns CDR1 SGHRS and CDR2 YFSETQ. Each TRB amplification used about 220-500 ng of genomic DNA from blood. This chain connects TRBV5-1 to TRBJ2-3, with D maybe TRBD1 (5 bases). The source is a human donor who had recovered from COVID-19. The source material was blood. The chain's CDR3 is CASSLEQVLRNTDTQYF. The CDR3 DNA reads as TGCGCCAGCAGCTTGGAACAGGTTTTAAGGAACACAGATACGCAGTATTTT.